This record concerns one T cell receptor (beta chain) sequence. In the source study's methods: Nucleated cell number was recorded as an estimate derived from reference gene primer amplification. Data came from immunoSEQ multiplex PCR; TCRdb stores just in-frame clones and leaves some out. Clone size and V and J calls were adopted from that table, with D and trimming inferred from the DNA. The top ten hold around 1.9% of the sample, which has 70,000 to 85,000 clones, around nine tenths seen once. The data were obtained in a study of blood T cell repertoires in COVID-19. About the research overall: In each case, the material was cDNA or gDNA derived from T cells, B-cell-depleted T cells, or PBMCs.

The TCR originated in a woman aged 55-75 years with acute or convalescent COVID-19. The sequencing sample was made of peripheral blood.

The CDR3 spells CASSLLQGGANVLTF. CDR3 DNA: TGTGCCAGCAGCTTACTGCAGGGTGGGGCCAACGTCCTGACTTTC. This chain connects TRBV11-2 to TRBJ2-6, with D tentatively TRBD1 (5 bases). The germline CDR1 and CDR2 sequences are SGHAT and FQNNGV. The CDR3 contains 15 residues. Between the trimmed V and J ends, which lost 2 bases and 3 bases, there was a span of 8 bases.